Listed below are T cell receptor beta chains from one sample, sequenced in a study of shared clonotypes between healthy human individuals. Generated by immunoSEQ multiplex PCR, the TCRdb table keeps only in-frame clones and is missing some. The table records roughly 2.5 million clones, about 92% of them present only once. The specimen sequenced was naive CD4+ T cells sorted from blood. The receptors shown here come from a man aged 18-30 years in good health. CDR3s leave out the opening cysteine and the closing phenylalanine or tryptophan. D genes are given only for firm matches.

TRBV18	TRBJ2-1	TRBD2	ASSPPVLALGNEQF
TRBV28	TRBJ2-2	.	ASRSGAPGELF
TRBV6-1	TRBJ1-2	.	ASSPDNYGYT
TRBV18	TRBJ1-2	.	ASSAGVDYGYT
TRBV5-4	TRBJ2-1	TRBD2	ASSLALAGVDEQF
TRBV7-9	TRBJ2-1	TRBD2	ASSLGASGVSNEQF
TRBV6-5	TRBJ1-5	.	ASSYKEGQPQH
TRBV6-5	TRBJ2-5	.	ASSYSGGFQETQY
TRBV11-2	TRBJ2-3	TRBD2	ASSRSARGAGDTQY
TRBV30	TRBJ2-2	TRBD2	AWSRSGVNTGELF
TRBV19	TRBJ2-1	TRBD2	ASSIVTGGANEQF
TRBV14	TRBJ2-7	.	ASSQTHEQY
TRBV19	TRBJ2-1	.	ASSRRDKTSYNEQF
TRBV5-5	TRBJ1-5	.	ASSSSERSQPQH
TRBV7-2	TRBJ2-2	TRBD2	ASSPMVAGAGELF
TRBV30	TRBJ1-4	.	AWSSPSRLINEKLF
TRBV2	TRBJ1-1	.	ASSEVLTTEAF
TRBV19	TRBJ2-1	TRBD2	ASSTLAGEYNEQF